The 18 T cell receptor beta chains in this list originate from one sample, sequenced in a study of T cells expressing NK-cell markers. Each CDR3 protein gets one entry in TCRdb, which reprocessed the 5' RACE reads and gives no DNA. In total, the table holds around 380,000 distinct CDR3 sequences. Specimen: blood T cells: a sorted CD56 or NKG2C T cell subset, CD4+ or CD8+ T cells, or bulk PBMC T cells (not recorded which). The source is a woman aged 50 to 60 in good health.

The J gene is TRBJ1-2, the V gene TRBV4-1; without DNA, the TCRdb call of TRBD1 cannot be checked. The CDR3 has 14 residues. Germline lookup yields CDR1 MGHRA and CDR2 YSYEKL. CDR3 in amino acids: CASSPTGPPYGYTF.

This chain uses TRBV18 with TRBJ1-1. This CDR3 region has 13 residues. The germline V gene encodes CDR1 KGHSH and CDR2 LQKENI. CDR3 region: CASSQRGNTEAFF.

J is TRBJ2-4 and V is TRBV12-3 or TRBV12-4; TCRdb calls TRBD1, which cannot be checked without DNA. The CDR3 runs to 18 residues. The CDR3 sequence is CASSENRGRTQAKNIQYF.

The genes are TRBV20-1 and TRBJ1-2; checking the TCRdb D call of TRBD1 is not possible without DNA. Germline V gene sequence: CDR1 DFQATT, CDR2 SNEGSKA (reference sequence). This CDR3 is built from 12 residues. The CDR3 loop reads CSAKRGAYGYTF.

The rearrangement uses TRBV5-1 and TRBJ2-3; TCRdb proposes TRBD1, but this gene call is untestable without DNA. The CDR3 length is 14 residues. Germline CDR1 is SGHRS and CDR2 is YFSETQ. The chain's CDR3 is CASSPGGRWDTQYF.

This rearrangement joins TRBV3-1 to TRBJ1-1. This CDR3 is built from 15 residues. Germline V gene lookup returns CDR1 LGHDT and CDR2 YNNKEL (reference sequence). CDR3 in amino acids: CASSQGWSINTEAFF.

The chain carries TRBV9 and TRBJ2-3. Germline assignment: CDR1 SGDLS and CDR2 YYNGEE. The CDR3 spans 14 residues. CDR3: CASSVATVADTQYF.

The chain links TRBV4-1 to TRBJ2-3; the D call from TCRdb, TRBD2, cannot be confirmed without DNA. CDR3 length equals 17 residues. Germline V lookup: CDR1 MGHRA, CDR2 YSYEKL. The CDR3 here is CASSHPWAYHGTDTQYF.

This sequence joins TRBV19 and TRBJ2-1; TCRdb reports TRBD1, a call that lacks DNA to check it against. This CDR3 is built from 16 residues. Germline V CDR1 and CDR2: LNHDA, SQIVND (reference sequence). Here the CDR3 reads CASSSPGEVSYNEQFF.

The chain employs TRBV12-3 or TRBV12-4 and TRBJ2-2; no DNA is available, so the TRBD1 call from TCRdb remains unchecked. CDR3 length equals 15 residues. The CDR3 loop is CASSLVGGATGELFF.

The chain links TRBV11-2 to TRBJ1-2; no DNA is available, so the TRBD1 call from TCRdb remains unchecked. The CDR3 is 16 residues long. The germline V gene encodes CDR1 SGHAT and CDR2 FQNNGV. CDR3 sequence reads: CASRSLRQGANYGYTF.

The CDR3 loop is CASSLSGPGEQYF. The rearrangement links TRBV7-6 to TRBJ2-7; TCRdb indicates TRBD1, and absent DNA this call remains unverified. CDR3 size: 13 residues. Germline CDR1 SGHVS, CDR2 FNYEAQ.

This CDR3 reads CASSLRQGTHEQYF. The chain links TRBV7-9 to TRBJ2-7; TCRdb designates TRBD1, a call that cannot be tested without DNA. CDR1 and CDR2 from the germline V gene are SEHNR and FQNEAQ (reference sequence). The CDR3 is 14 amino acids. The full variable domain, rest sourced from reference TRBV7-9 and TRBJ2-7, is DTGVSQNPRHKITKRGQNVTFRCDPISEHNRLYWYRQTLGQGPEFLTYFQNEAQLEKSRLLSDRFSAERPKGSFSTLEIQRTEQGDSAMYLCASSLRQGTHEQYFGPGTRLTVT.

This chain joins TRBV7-9 and TRBJ1-1. CDR1 is SEHNR, CDR2 FQNEAQ, per germline (reference sequence). CDR3 length equals 14 residues. The CDR3 here is CASSFGQENTEAFF.

CDR3 protein: CATSRGGGTDEQFF. The rearrangement links TRBV15 to TRBJ2-1; absent DNA, TCRdb's TRBD2 call cannot be checked. The CDR3 loop spans 14 amino acids. The V gene's germline CDR1 is LNHNV and CDR2 YYDKDF (reference sequence).

The chain carries TRBV5-5 and TRBJ2-3; the TRBD2 assignment by TCRdb is unverifiable without DNA. CDR3 length: 16 residues. Germline CDR1 SGHKS, CDR2 YYEKEE (reference sequence). The chain's CDR3 is CASSLGEGGSSDTQYF. The full variable domain, its missing parts supplied by reference TRBV5-5 and TRBJ2-3, is DAGVTQSPTHLIKTRGQQVTLRCSPISGHKSVSWYQQVLGQGPQFIFQYYEKEERGRGNFPDRFSARQFPNYSSELNVNALLLGDSALYLCASSLGEGGSSDTQYFGPGTRLTVL.

CDR3 region: CASSDGDYSNQPQHF. The chain recombines TRBV7-9 with TRBJ1-5. Germline CDR1 is SEHNR and CDR2 is FQNEAQ (reference sequence). The CDR3 runs 15 residues.

This chain uses TRBV15 with TRBJ1-3; TCRdb's D call of TRBD1 is untestable without DNA. Germline V gene data show CDR1 as LNHNV and CDR2 as YYDKDF (reference sequence). The CDR3 totals 17 residues. CDR3 protein: CATSRGRPPSSGNTIYF. Looking up the rest from reference TRBV15 and TRBJ1-3 gives the full variable domain: DAMVIQNPRYQVTQFGKPVTLSCSQTLNHNVMYWYQQKSSQAPKLLFHYYDKDFNNEADTPDNFQSRRPNTSFCFLDIRSPGLGDTAMYLCATSRGRPPSSGNTIYFGEGSWLTVV.